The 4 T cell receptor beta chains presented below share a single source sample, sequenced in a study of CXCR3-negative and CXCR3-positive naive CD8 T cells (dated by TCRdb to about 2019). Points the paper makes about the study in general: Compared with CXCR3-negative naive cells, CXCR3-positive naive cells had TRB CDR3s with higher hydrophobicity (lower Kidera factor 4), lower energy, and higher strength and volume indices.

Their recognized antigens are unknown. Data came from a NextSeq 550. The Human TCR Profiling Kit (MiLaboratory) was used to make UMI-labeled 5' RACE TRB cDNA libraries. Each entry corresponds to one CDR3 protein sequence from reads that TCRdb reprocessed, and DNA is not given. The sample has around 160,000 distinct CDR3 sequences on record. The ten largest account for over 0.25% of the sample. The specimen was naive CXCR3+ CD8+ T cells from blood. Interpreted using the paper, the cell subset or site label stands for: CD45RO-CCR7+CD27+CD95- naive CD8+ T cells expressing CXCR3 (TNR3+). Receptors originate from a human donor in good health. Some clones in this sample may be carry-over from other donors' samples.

The CDR3 spells CASSLGGARETQYF. V usage is TRBV12-3 or TRBV12-4 and J usage is TRBJ2-5; checking the TCRdb D call of TRBD1 is not possible without DNA. CDR3 length: 14 amino acids.

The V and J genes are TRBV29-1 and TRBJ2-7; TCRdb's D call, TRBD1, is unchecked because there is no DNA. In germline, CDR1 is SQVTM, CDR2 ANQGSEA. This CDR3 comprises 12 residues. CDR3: CSVVTGSFEQYF.

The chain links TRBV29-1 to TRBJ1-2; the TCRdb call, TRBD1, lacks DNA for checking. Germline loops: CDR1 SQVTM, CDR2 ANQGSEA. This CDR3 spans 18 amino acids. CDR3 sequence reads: CSVEISDRGLIANYGYTF.

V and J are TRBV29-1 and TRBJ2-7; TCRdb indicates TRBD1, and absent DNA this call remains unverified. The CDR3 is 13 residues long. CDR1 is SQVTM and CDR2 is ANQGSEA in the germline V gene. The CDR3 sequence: CSVDPTGTYEQYF.